Listed below are T cell receptor beta chains from one sample, sequenced in a study of CD8 T cells in Susac syndrome. TCRdb re-analysed the immunoSEQ multiplex PCR reads in MiXCR, keeping a single row per CDR3 protein. Seen here are more than 110,000 distinct CDR3 sequences, 94% observed once, and the top ten hold 0.25% to 0.3%. Material for sequencing was CD8+ T cells from PBMCs. These receptors were taken from a human donor in good health. Each CDR3 is given with its conserved first and last residue. D genes are given only for firm matches.

TRBV6-2/TRBV6-3,TRBJ2-1,TRBD2,CASSYSGTSGTLEQFF
TRBV5-6,TRBJ2-7,TRBD2,CASSSPSGRGYEQYF
TRBV7-3,TRBJ2-1,TRBD2,CASSLGAGDPFF
TRBV20-1,TRBJ2-7,.,CSALTDRLYEQYF
TRBV2,TRBJ2-7,.,CASTRGRGSYEQYF
TRBV29-1,TRBJ2-2,.,CSVLFLQNTGELFF
TRBV30,TRBJ2-5,.,CAWRWGRGETQYF
TRBV30,TRBJ1-1,.,CAWSPGGGTEAFF
TRBV9,TRBJ2-3,TRBD2,CASSALLSGREGDTQYF
TRBV30,TRBJ1-1,.,CAWRVGNTEAFF
TRBV20-1,TRBJ2-1,TRBD2,CSARLAGGGYEQFF
TRBV9,TRBJ2-7,TRBD1,CASSVETGGGYEQYF
TRBV12-3/TRBV12-4,TRBJ2-7,TRBD2,CASSPGGDEQYF
TRBV27,TRBJ2-7,TRBD1,CASSRQGTGEQYF
TRBV7-8,TRBJ2-2,TRBD1,CASRSPGGTGELFF
TRBV4-2,TRBJ2-4,.,CASSPTPGAIDIQYF
TRBV20-1,TRBJ1-2,.,CSASTLGAYGYTF
TRBV25-1,TRBJ1-2,TRBD1,CASSEWGQDNYGYTF
TRBV6-5,TRBJ2-1,.,CASSTYRGQYRDEQFF
TRBV20-1,TRBJ2-3,.,CSAPRSTDTQYF
TRBV6-5,TRBJ2-3,.,CASSYSGVGRPDTQYF
TRBV7-9,TRBJ2-7,.,CASSLGYFPYEQYF
TRBV29-1,TRBJ1-1,.,CSVVGGVNLIGAFF
TRBV2,TRBJ2-3,.,CASRPEIGTDTQYF
TRBV29-1,TRBJ2-7,.,CSMKDGASYEQYF
TRBV29-1,TRBJ2-7,.,CSVERLAITYEQYF
TRBV7-9,TRBJ2-5,.,CASSVRDIQETQYF
TRBV13,TRBJ2-7,.,CASRVSGDEQYF
TRBV6-5,TRBJ2-1,TRBD1,CASSQGVDEQFF
TRBV9,TRBJ2-7,TRBD2,CASSGTSGMGEQYF
TRBV2,TRBJ1-4,.,CASSLTDRRNEKLFF
TRBV12-3/TRBV12-4,TRBJ2-6,TRBD2,CASSSPTSGKGGANVLTF
TRBV20-1,TRBJ2-1,.,CSARAVSYNEQFF
TRBV28,TRBJ1-1,.,CASSLWAEDTEAFF
TRBV24-1,TRBJ2-5,.,CATSDLRQNKETQYF
TRBV29-1,TRBJ2-7,.,CSVVRISGEQYF
TRBV27,TRBJ1-1,.,CASSSGNTEAFF
TRBV20-1,TRBJ2-1,.,CSAPDYLQPNEQFF
TRBV28,TRBJ2-7,.,CASTLTGTYEQYF